These T cell receptor beta chains were read from a single sample in a study of T cell repertoires in cytomegalovirus infection. Via MiXCR, TCRdb re-called the reads, giving one row per CDR3 protein. The table shows approximately 200,000 distinct CDR3 sequences, with over 25% occurring only once. Sequenced: PBMCs. These TCRs come from a human donor in good health (CMV status not recorded). Some clones in this sample may be carry-over from other donors' samples. Both conserved end residues are part of each CDR3. The D gene is left open where the match is weak. Size is stated for part of the rows, as once, few or many counts, or as a class when the clone is expanded.

-	TRBV7-2	many	TRBJ1-2	CASSQGPNYGYTF	TGTGCCAGCAGCCAAGGCCCTAACTATGGCTACACCTTC
-	TRBV5-4	few	TRBJ2-3	CASSRGDTTDTQYF	TGTGCCAGCAGCCGGGGAGATACAACAGATACGCAGTATTTT
TRBD1	TRBV29-1	once	TRBJ2-1	CSACRDSYNEQFF	TGCAGCGCCTGCCGGGACAGTTACAATGAGCAGTTCTTC
-	TRBV20-1	-	TRBJ2-5	CSATYLGETQYF	TGCAGTGCTACATACTTAGGAGAGACCCAGTACTTC
-	TRBV6-2/TRBV6-3	few	TRBJ2-5	CASSYSEGTETQYF	TGTGCCAGCAGTTACTCGGAGGGTACAGAGACCCAGTACTTC
TRBD1	TRBV7-6	-	TRBJ1-2	CASSFGQGAYGYTF	TGTGCCAGCAGCTTTGGACAGGGGGCTTATGGCTACACCTTC
TRBD1	TRBV19	few	TRBJ1-5	CACTDRPYSNQPQHF	TGTGCCTGTACGGACAGGCCCTATAGCAATCAGCCCCAGCATTTT
-	TRBV7-2	many	TRBJ1-5	CASSLVGGADQPQHF	TGTGCCAGCAGCTTAGTCGGGGGCGCGGATCAGCCCCAGCATTTT
TRBD2	TRBV6-2/TRBV6-3	few	TRBJ2-1	CASSPPASGGLNEQFF	TGTGCCAGCAGCCCCCCCGCTAGCGGGGGACTCAATGAGCAGTTCTTC
-	TRBV7-2	many	TRBJ2-5	CASSLRRETQYF	TGTGCCAGCAGCTTAAGGAGAGAGACCCAGTACTTC
-	TRBV7-2	few	TRBJ1-2	CASSPGGEGSNYGYTF	TGTGCCAGCAGCCCCGGCGGGGAGGGGTCTAACTATGGCTACACCTTC
TRBD2	TRBV29-1	-	TRBJ2-3	CSSRGGGTDTQYF	TGCAGCTCGCGCGGGGGGGGAACAGATACGCAGTATTTT
-	TRBV13	few	TRBJ1-1	CASTRRANTEAFF	TGTGCCAGCACTCGGCGGGCGAACACTGAAGCTTTCTTT
-	TRBV3-1	-	TRBJ1-2	CASSQVNPGRRRRDYGYTF	TGTGCCAGCAGCCAAGTTAATCCGGGACGAAGGCGTCGGGACTATGGCTACACCTTC
TRBD2	TRBV5-1	-	TRBJ2-1	CASSWGGGGYNEQFF	TGCGCCAGCAGCTGGGGGGGGGGGGGCTACAATGAGCAGTTCTTC
TRBD1	TRBV6-1	-	TRBJ2-5	CASSGDRAMRAQYF	TGTGCCAGCAGTGGTGACAGGGCCATGCGGGCCCAGTACTTC
TRBD1	TRBV2	-	TRBJ1-4	CAGFSGTGSEKLFF	TGTGCCGGCTTCTCCGGGACAGGGAGTGAAAAACTGTTTTTT
-	TRBV20-1	-	TRBJ1-6	CSASQFDRPGSSYNSPLHF	TGCAGTGCTTCGCAATTTGACAGGCCGGGGAGCTCCTATAATTCACCCCTCCACTTT
-	TRBV19	-	TRBJ1-1	CASSQQTLTEAFF	TGTGCCAGTAGCCAACAGACACTCACTGAAGCTTTCTTT
TRBD1	TRBV6-5	-	TRBJ2-1	CASSRHSTGGAYNEQFF	TGTGCCAGCAGTCGCCACTCGACAGGGGGTGCCTACAATGAGCAGTTCTTC
-	TRBV7-3	-	TRBJ2-2	CASSRFGADTGELFF	TGTGCCAGCAGCCGATTTGGGGCCGACACCGGGGAGCTGTTTTTT
-	TRBV12-3/TRBV12-4	-	TRBJ2-7	CASSFEEGSYSYEQYF	TGTGCCAGCAGTTTTGAAGAGGGGTCCTATTCCTACGAGCAGTACTTC
-	TRBV19	-	TRBJ1-1	CASSGDTDTEAFF	TGTGCCAGTAGTGGGGACACGGACACTGAAGCTTTCTTT
-	TRBV12-5	-	TRBJ2-2	CASGFLGGLNTGELFF	TGTGCTAGTGGTTTTTTGGGGGGGCTGAACACCGGGGAGCTGTTTTTT
TRBD1	TRBV7-2	few	TRBJ1-2	CASSFPGQGYGYTF	TGTGCCAGCAGCTTCCCCGGACAGGGGTATGGCTACACCTTC
-	TRBV6-6	few	TRBJ2-3	CATRVGTGHFTDTQYF	TGTGCCACTCGGGTCGGAACCGGACATTTCACAGATACGCAGTATTTT
TRBD1	TRBV7-2	many	TRBJ2-3	CASSSARTGLADTQYF	TGTGCCAGCAGCTCAGCTCGGACAGGCTTGGCAGATACGCAGTATTTT
-	TRBV7-8	-	TRBJ2-3	CASSLLGGGLTDTQYF	TGTGCCAGCAGCCTCCTCGGGGGAGGTCTCACCGATACGCAGTATTTT
-	TRBV6-1	few	TRBJ2-7	CASSDGASSSYEQYF	TGTGCCAGCAGTGATGGAGCCTCAAGCTCCTACGAGCAGTACTTC
-	TRBV3-1	-	TRBJ1-5	CASSQMTATHQPQHF	TGTGCCAGCAGCCAAATGACAGCCACCCATCAGCCCCAGCATTTT
TRBD2	TRBV7-2	-	TRBJ2-1	CASSSGGPSYNEQFF	TGTGCCAGCAGTAGCGGGGGCCCCTCCTACAATGAGCAGTTCTTC
TRBD1	TRBV12-5	few	TRBJ1-1	CASGLPKQGAGAFF	TGTGCTAGTGGTTTGCCCAAACAGGGGGCGGGGGCTTTCTTT
TRBD1	TRBV14	few	TRBJ2-1	CASSQGQGALNEQFF	TGTGCCAGCAGCCAAGGACAGGGAGCTCTTAATGAGCAGTTCTTC
-	TRBV7-6	many	TRBJ1-6	CASSSTGNNSPLHF	TGTGCCAGCAGCTCCACAGGGAACAATTCACCCCTCCACTTT
-	TRBV20-1	-	TRBJ1-1	CSANSGYSIEAFF	TGCAGTGCTAATTCAGGGTACTCCATTGAAGCTTTCTTT
TRBD1	TRBV4-1	few	TRBJ1-1	CASSQLGTGVNTEAFF	TGCGCCAGCAGCCAGCTCGGGACAGGGGTGAACACTGAAGCTTTCTTT
TRBD1	TRBV12-3/TRBV12-4	few	TRBJ1-5	CASSLEGARQPQHF	TGTGCCAGCAGTTTAGAGGGGGCGCGGCAGCCCCAGCATTTT
-	TRBV7-2	many	TRBJ1-1	CASSPPGAKNTEAFF	TGTGCCAGCAGCCCACCCGGAGCGAAGAACACTGAAGCTTTCTTT
-	TRBV19	few	TRBJ1-6	CASNKGDNSPLHF	TGTGCCAGTAATAAGGGAGATAATTCACCCCTCCACTTT
-	TRBV4-2	-	TRBJ1-6	CASSHRTESPLHF	TGTGCCAGCAGCCATCGGACAGAATCACCCCTCCACTTT
TRBD1	TRBV6-5	-	TRBJ2-7	CASRLDRVVHEQYF	TGTGCCAGCAGACTGGACAGGGTGGTCCACGAGCAGTACTTC
-	TRBV14	many	TRBJ2-3	CASSHADTQYF	TGTGCCAGCAGCCATGCAGATACGCAGTATTTT
TRBD2	TRBV29-1	many	TRBJ2-1	CSAGLAGGPGEQFF	TGCAGCGCTGGACTAGCGGGGGGGCCGGGTGAGCAGTTCTTC
-	TRBV6-5	-	TRBJ2-7	CASRNLLGGHEQYF	TGTGCCAGCAGGAACCTACTCGGGGGCCACGAGCAGTACTTC
TRBD1	TRBV12-3/TRBV12-4	few	TRBJ1-2	CASSFGTGGRANYGYTF	TGTGCCAGCAGCTTCGGGACAGGGGGCAGAGCTAACTATGGCTACACCTTC
-	TRBV10-3	-	TRBJ2-5	CAINRDYQETQYF	TGTGCCATCAATCGGGACTACCAAGAGACCCAGTACTTC
-	TRBV20-1	-	TRBJ1-1	CSVFRDTNTEAFF	TGCAGTGTTTTCCGGGACACGAACACTGAAGCTTTCTTT
-	TRBV12-3/TRBV12-4	-	TRBJ1-2	CASSLPGEGIGGYTF	TGTGCCAGCAGTCTACCGGGGGAGGGAATAGGAGGCTACACCTTC
TRBD2	TRBV2	-	TRBJ2-2	CASSGSGGSTGELFF	TGTGCCAGCAGTGGGAGCGGGGGATCCACCGGGGAGCTGTTTTTT
-	TRBV7-6	-	TRBJ2-3	CASSLSGLPTDTQYF	TGTGCCAGCAGCTTATCGGGACTTCCCACAGATACGCAGTATTTT
-	TRBV4-1	-	TRBJ2-7	CASSQAPANSYEQHF	TGCGCCAGCAGCCAAGCCCCTGCCAACTCCTACGAGCAGCACTTC
-	TRBV27	-	TRBJ2-7	CASSTRLGLGEQYF	TGTGCCAGCAGTACTAGACTGGGATTGGGGGAGCAGTACTTC
-	TRBV7-6	-	TRBJ2-7	CASSLDRGASYEQYF	TGTGCTAGCAGCTTAGACCGGGGCGCTTCCTACGAGCAGTACTTC
TRBD2	TRBV4-1	-	TRBJ2-5	CASSQVGLAVETQYF	TGCGCCAGCAGCCAAGTAGGACTAGCGGTGGAGACCCAGTACTTC
-	TRBV5-3	once	TRBJ1-4	CASSRDAEKLFF	TGTGCCAGCAGCCGGGACGCGGAAAAACTGTTTTTT